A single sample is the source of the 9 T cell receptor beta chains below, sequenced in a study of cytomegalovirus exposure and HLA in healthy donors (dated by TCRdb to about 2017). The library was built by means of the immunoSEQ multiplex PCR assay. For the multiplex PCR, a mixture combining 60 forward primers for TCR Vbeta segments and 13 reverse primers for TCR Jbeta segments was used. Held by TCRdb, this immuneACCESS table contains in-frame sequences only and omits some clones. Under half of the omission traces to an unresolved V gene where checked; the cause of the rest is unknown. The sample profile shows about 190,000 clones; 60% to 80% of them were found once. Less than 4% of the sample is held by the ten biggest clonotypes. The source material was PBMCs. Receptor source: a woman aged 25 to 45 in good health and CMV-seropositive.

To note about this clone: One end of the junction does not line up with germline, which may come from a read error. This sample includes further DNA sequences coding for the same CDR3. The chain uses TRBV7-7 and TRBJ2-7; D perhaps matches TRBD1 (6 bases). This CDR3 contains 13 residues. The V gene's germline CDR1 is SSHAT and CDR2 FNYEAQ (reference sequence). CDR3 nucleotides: TGTGCTAGCAGCTTAGGGGGAGACTACGAGCAGTACTTC. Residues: CASSLGGDYEQYF. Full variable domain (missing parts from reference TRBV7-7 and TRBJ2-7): GAGVSQSPRYKVTKRGQDVTLRCDPISSHATLYWYQQALGQGPEFLTYFNYEAQPDKSGLPSDRFSAERPEGSISTLTIQRTEQRDSAMYRCASSLGGDYEQYFGPGTRLTVT.

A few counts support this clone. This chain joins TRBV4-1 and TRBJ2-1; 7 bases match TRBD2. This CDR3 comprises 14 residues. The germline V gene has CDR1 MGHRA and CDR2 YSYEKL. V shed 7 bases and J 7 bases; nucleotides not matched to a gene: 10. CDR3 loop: CASIGGSSDNEQFF. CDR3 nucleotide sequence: TGCGCCAGCATCGGCGGGAGTAGTGATAATGAGCAGTTCTTC.

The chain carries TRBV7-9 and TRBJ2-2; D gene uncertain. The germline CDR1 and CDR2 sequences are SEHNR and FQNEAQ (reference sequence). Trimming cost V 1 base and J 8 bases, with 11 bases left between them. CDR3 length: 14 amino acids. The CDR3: CASSLDLVPGELFF. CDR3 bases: TGTGCCAGCAGCTTAGACCTAGTCCCAGGGGAGCTGTTTTTT. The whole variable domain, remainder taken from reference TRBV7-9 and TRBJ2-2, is DTGVSQNPRHKITKRGQNVTFRCDPISEHNRLYWYRQTLGQGPEFLTYFQNEAQLEKSRLLSDRFSAERPKGSFSTLEIQRTEQGDSAMYLCASSLDLVPGELFFGEGSRLTVL.

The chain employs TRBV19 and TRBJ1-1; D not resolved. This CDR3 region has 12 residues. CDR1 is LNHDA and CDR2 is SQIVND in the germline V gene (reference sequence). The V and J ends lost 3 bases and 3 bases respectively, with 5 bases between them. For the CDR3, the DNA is TGTGCCAGTAGTATCTCGGACACTGAAGCTTTCTTT. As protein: CASSISDTEAFF.

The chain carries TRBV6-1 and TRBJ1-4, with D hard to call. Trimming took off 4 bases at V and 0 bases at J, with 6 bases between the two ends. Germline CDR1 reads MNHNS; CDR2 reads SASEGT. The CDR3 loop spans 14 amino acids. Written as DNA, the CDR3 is TGTGCCAGCAGTGGGCCTGCAACTAATGAAAAACTGTTTTTT. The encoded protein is CASSGPATNEKLFF.

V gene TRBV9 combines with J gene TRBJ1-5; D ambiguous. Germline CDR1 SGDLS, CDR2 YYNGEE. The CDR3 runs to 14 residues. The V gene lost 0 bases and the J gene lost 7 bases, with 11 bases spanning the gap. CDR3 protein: CASSVEGSGQPQHF. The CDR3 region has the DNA TGTGCCAGCAGCGTAGAAGGGAGCGGGCAGCCCCAGCATTTT.

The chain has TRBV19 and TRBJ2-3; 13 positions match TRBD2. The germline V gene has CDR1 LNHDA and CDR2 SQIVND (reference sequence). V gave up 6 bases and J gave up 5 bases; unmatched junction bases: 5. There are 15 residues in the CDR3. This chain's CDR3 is CASSRTSGSVDTQYF. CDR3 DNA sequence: TGTGCCAGTAGCAGGACTAGCGGGAGTGTAGATACGCAGTATTTT.

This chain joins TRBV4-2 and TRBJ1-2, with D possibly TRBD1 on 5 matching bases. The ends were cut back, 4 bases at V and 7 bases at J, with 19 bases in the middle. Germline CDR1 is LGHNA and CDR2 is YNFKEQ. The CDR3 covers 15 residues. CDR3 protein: CASSPGRWQGAGYTF. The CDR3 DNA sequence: TGTGCCAGCAGCCCCGGGAGGTGGCAGGGAGCTGGCTACACCTTC.

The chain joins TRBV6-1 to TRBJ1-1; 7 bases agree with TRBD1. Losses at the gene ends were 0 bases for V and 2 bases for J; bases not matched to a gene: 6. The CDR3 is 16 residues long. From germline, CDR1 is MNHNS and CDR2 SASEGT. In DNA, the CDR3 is TGTGCCAGCAGTGAAGCCTTGGGACAGATCAACACTGAAGCTTTCTTT. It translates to CASSEALGQINTEAFF.